A single sample gave rise to the 11 T cell receptor beta chains below, sequenced in a study of T cell repertoires in cytomegalovirus infection. TCRdb independently ran MiXCR on the reads; one entry per CDR3 protein. The sample holds more than 250,000 distinct CDR3 sequences, 12% to 15% seen once. Material for sequencing was PBMCs. The source is a human donor in good health (CMV status not recorded). Some clones in this sample may be carry-over from other donors' samples.

This chain links TRBV7-4 with TRBJ2-2; 7 bases map to TRBD2. This CDR3 region has 16 residues. CDR1 SGHVT and CDR2 SQSDAQ come from the germline V gene. With V trimmed by 4 bases and J by 1 base, 6 bases remained unmatched. As DNA, the CDR3 is TGTGCCAGCAGCTCCCCACCGGGAGGGAACACCGGGGAGCTGTTTTTT. Amino acids: CASSSPPGGNTGELFF.

This clonotype was recorded at least ten times. J is TRBJ2-3 and V is TRBV7-2; the match to TRBD2 covers 11 bases. This CDR3 has 15 amino acids. Germline CDR1 SGHTA, CDR2 FQGNSA. V lost 5 bases, J lost 11 bases, and 12 bases stayed unmatched. DNA of the CDR3: TGTGCCAGCAGCAATAGCGGGAGGGTCGCTCAGAGGCAGTATTTT. It is translated as CASSNSGRVAQRQYF.

This chain joins TRBV28 and TRBJ2-7; TRBD2 is a possible D gene (6 bases). The CDR3 contains 14 residues. From germline, CDR1 is MDHEN and CDR2 SYDVKM. The germline V and J ends were trimmed by 3 bases and 6 bases, with 15 bases remaining between them. The CDR3 DNA sequence: TGTGCCAGCAGTTTGGGGGGAGTGGGCGGCGAGCAGTACTTC. Translated, it gives CASSLGGVGGEQYF.

This clonotype has ten or more counts. The genes are TRBV7-2 and TRBJ2-5; D remains unclear. This CDR3 spans 13 amino acids. Germline V gene lookup returns CDR1 SGHTA and CDR2 FQGNSA. Trimming pared 5 bases from V and 4 bases from J, leaving 11 bases between. DNA for the CDR3: TGTGCCAGCAGCCCTGCGCTGCGAGAGACCCAGTACTTC. Its protein is CASSPALRETQYF.

This clonotype was observed many times. The V call is TRBV28, the J call TRBJ2-7; TRBD1 matches at 11 bases. The germline gives CDR1 MDHEN, CDR2 SYDVKM. This CDR3 contains 13 residues. Germline trimming cut 5 bases from V and 6 bases from J; bases unmatched to any gene: 3. In DNA, the CDR3 is TGTGCCAGCAGTCCGGGACAGGGGGGCGAGCAGTACTTC. Its translation: CASSPGQGGEQYF.

With regard to this clonotype: This sequence may be a read error, since a much larger clone differs from it by one base. The rearrangement links TRBV2 to TRBJ1-1; D is undetermined. The CDR3 runs 13 residues. V lost 6 bases and J 0 bases, leaving 8 bases between the germline ends. From germline, CDR1 is SNHLY and CDR2 FYNNEI. For the CDR3, the DNA is TGTGCCAGCAGCAAACAGATGAACACTGAAGCTTTCTTT. Protein product: CASSKQMNTEAFF. Variable domain in full (rest from reference TRBV2 and TRBJ1-1): EPEVTQTPSHQVTQMGQEVILRCVPISNHLYFYWYRQILGQKVEFLVSFYNNEISEKSEIFDDQFSVERPDGSNFTLKIRSTKLEDSAMYFCASSKQMNTEAFFGQGTRLTVV.

The chain has TRBV7-3 and TRBJ2-2; 16 positions agree with TRBD2. V was pared by 2 bases and J by 4 bases, with 7 bases of the junction left unmatched. The CDR3 runs 19 residues. Germline V lookup: CDR1 SGHTA, CDR2 FQGTGA. The CDR3 region has the DNA TGTGCCAGCAGCTTAGTCGGGACTAGCGGGGGGGCTGGCACCGGGGAGCTGTTTTTT. Translation gives CASSLVGTSGGAGTGELFF.

This clonotype appeared many times. The chain couples TRBV12-3 or TRBV12-4 to TRBJ1-2; D is perhaps TRBD1 (5 bases). The ends were cut back, 5 bases at V and 7 bases at J, with 11 bases in the middle. The CDR3 has 12 amino acids. Here the CDR3 reads CASSAGYSGYTF. The CDR3 DNA sequence: TGTGCCAGCAGTGCAGGGTACTCTGGCTACACCTTC.

This chain connects TRBV12-3 or TRBV12-4 to TRBJ2-2, with D unresolved. The CDR3 totals 11 residues. The CDR3 is CAQSNEGELFF. The CDR3 DNA is TGTGCTCAATCAAATGAGGGGGAGCTGTTTTTT.

In its sample, this clonotype was seen many times. The gene calls are TRBV7-9 and TRBJ2-1; 7 nucleotides line up with TRBD2. The CDR3 contains 14 residues. From germline, CDR1 is SEHNR and CDR2 FQNEAQ (reference sequence). V lost 2 bases to trimming and J lost 3 bases; unmatched junction nucleotides: 1. The CDR3 is CASSLWGGYNEQFF. CDR3 nucleotide sequence: TGTGCCAGCAGCTTATGGGGGGGCTACAATGAGCAGTTCTTC.

The sample holds a few counts of this clonotype. The chain couples TRBV28 to TRBJ2-1; D uncertain. CDR1 is MDHEN and CDR2 is SYDVKM in the germline V gene. The CDR3 totals 12 residues. Trimming removed 9 bases from V and 5 bases from J, with 11 bases in between. This CDR3 reads CASWDNNNEQFF. DNA for the CDR3: TGTGCCAGTTGGGATAATAACAATGAGCAGTTCTTC.